The sequence of this T cell receptor beta chain was determined in a study of blood T cell repertoires in COVID-19. About the research overall: COVID-19 samples from acute and convalescent phases originated in the United States, Italy and Spain. The cDNA or gDNA used as material had been derived from T cells, B-cell-depleted T cells, or PBMCs.

Original handling: Scientists estimated how many nucleated cells there were by amplifying reference gene primers. Here immunoSEQ multiplex PCR was the method, and the copy in TCRdb shows in-frame clones only, minus some. That table is the source of V, J and clone size, and D and trimming were worked out from the DNA. The data hold 95,000 to 150,000 clones, with 85% to 90% observed a single time. The length of the CDR3 is 16 residues. Looked up from germline, CDR1 is SGHNT and CDR2 is YYREEE (reference sequence). The V and J ends lost 4 bases and 7 bases, in that order; junction bases with no gene match: 12.

The source of this sequence is a woman aged 80 or over with acute or convalescent COVID-19. The chain links TRBV5-4 to TRBJ2-1; 9 bases fit TRBD1. The sample taken for sequencing was peripheral blood. CDR3 residues: CASSEVLGQGWNEQFF. In nucleotides, the CDR3 is TGTGCCAGCAGCGAGGTCTTGGGACAGGGTTGGAATGAGCAGTTCTTC.